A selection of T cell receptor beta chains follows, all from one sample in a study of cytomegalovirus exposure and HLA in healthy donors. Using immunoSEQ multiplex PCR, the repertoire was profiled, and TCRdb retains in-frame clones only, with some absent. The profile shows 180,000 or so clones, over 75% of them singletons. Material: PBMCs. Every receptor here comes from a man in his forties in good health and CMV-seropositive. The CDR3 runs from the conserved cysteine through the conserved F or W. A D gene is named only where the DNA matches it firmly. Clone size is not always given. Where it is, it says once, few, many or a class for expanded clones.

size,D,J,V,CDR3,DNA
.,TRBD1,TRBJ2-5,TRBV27,CASSISTGYQETQYF,TGTGCCAGCAGTATATCGACAGGGTACCAAGAGACCCAGTACTTC
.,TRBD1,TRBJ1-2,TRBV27,CASRRTGNYGYTF,TGTGCCAGCAGGCGGACAGGGAACTATGGCTACACCTTC
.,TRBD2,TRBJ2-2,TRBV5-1,CASSLLGLAGELFF,TGCGCCAGCAGCTTGTTGGGACTAGCCGGGGAGCTGTTTTTT
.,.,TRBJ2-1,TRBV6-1,CASSEARLISYNEQFF,TGTGCCAGCAGTGAAGCGCGACTAATCTCCTACAATGAGCAGTTCTTC
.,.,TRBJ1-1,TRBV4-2,CASSQPEGGRTEAFF,TGTGCCAGCAGCCAACCTGAGGGGGGGAGGACTGAAGCTTTCTTT
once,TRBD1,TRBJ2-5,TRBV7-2,CASSPTGGWGETQYF,TGTGCCAGCAGCCCGACAGGGGGCTGGGGAGAGACCCAGTACTTC
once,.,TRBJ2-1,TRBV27,CASRTGVSYNEQFF,TGTGCCAGCAGAACGGGGGTTTCCTACAATGAGCAGTTCTTC
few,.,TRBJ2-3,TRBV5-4,CASSFWATDTQYF,TGTGCCAGCAGCTTTTGGGCCACAGATACGCAGTATTTT
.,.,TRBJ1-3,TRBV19,CASSRGGGWAGNTIYF,TGTGCCAGTAGCCGTGGGGGGGGTTGGGCTGGAAACACCATATATTTT
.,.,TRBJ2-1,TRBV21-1,CASSWASAGGLHNEQFF,TGTGCCAGCAGCTGGGCATCTGCGGGAGGGCTACACAATGAGCAGTTCTTC
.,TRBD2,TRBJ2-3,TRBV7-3,CASSPPGLAGGPDTQYF,TGTGCCAGCAGCCCCCCGGGACTAGCGGGAGGCCCAGATACGCAGTATTTT
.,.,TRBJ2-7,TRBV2,CASSGGPQQYF,TGTGCCAGCTCCGGGGGGCCCCAGCAGTACTTC
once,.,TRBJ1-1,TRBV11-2,CASSLVAGGSVTEAFF,TGTGCCAGCAGCTTAGTCGCGGGGGGAAGTGTGACTGAAGCTTTCTTT
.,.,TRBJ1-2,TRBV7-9,CASSLARGAIYGYTF,TGTGCCAGCAGCTTAGCTCGCGGTGCCATCTATGGCTACACCTTC
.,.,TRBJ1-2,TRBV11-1,CASSLAGRHGYTF,TGTGCCAGCAGCTTGGCCGGGAGGCATGGCTACACCTTC
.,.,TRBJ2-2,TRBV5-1,CASSLVPEGGELFF,TGCGCCAGCAGCTTGGTCCCGGAGGGCGGGGAGCTGTTTTTT